Presented here are 8 T cell receptor beta chains from one specimen sequenced in a study of T cells after yellow fever vaccination. TCRdb passed the 5' RACE reads through MiXCR, listing each CDR3 protein once. The sample records 150,000 to 200,000 distinct CDR3 sequences, about 6.2% being singletons. Sample: CD4+ T cells sorted from PBMCs, taken on the day of the first yellow fever vaccination. Every receptor here comes from a man between 18 and 35 years old who received the YFV17D yellow fever vaccine.

The chain combines TRBV11-1 with TRBJ2-3; D unresolved. The CDR3 length is 15 residues. Germline CDR1 and CDR2: SGHAT and FQDESV (reference sequence). The V end was cut by 4 bases, the J end by 4 bases, with 15 bases between. The CDR3 bases are TGTGCCAGCAGCTCCCTCGGTCCGCTGGCAGATACGCAGTATTTT. This translates into CASSSLGPLADTQYF.

The chain links TRBV7-2 to TRBJ1-5; D remains ambiguous. The germline V gene encodes CDR1 SGHTA and CDR2 FQGNSA. Trimming took off 5 bases at V and 1 base at J, with 12 bases between the two ends. This CDR3 contains 15 residues. The CDR3 region has the DNA TGTGCCAGCAGCCCAGGTGGTCTAAGCAATCAGCCCCAGCATTTT. Translation: CASSPGGLSNQPQHF.

V usage is TRBV20-1 and J usage is TRBJ2-7; 9 nucleotides match TRBD1. The V gene's germline CDR1 is DFQATT and CDR2 SNEGSKA (reference sequence). V gave up 5 bases and J gave up 3 bases; unmatched junction bases: 2. The CDR3 consists of 12 residues. CDR3 nucleotide sequence: TGCAGTGCTTCGGACAGGGGCTACGAGCAGTACTTC. Amino acids: CSASDRGYEQYF.

This clonotype came up a few times. The J gene is TRBJ2-7, the V gene TRBV7-2; D gene ambiguous. CDR3 length equals 14 residues. Germline CDR1 reads SGHTA; CDR2 reads FQGNSA. The ends were cut back, 5 bases at V and 2 bases at J, with 13 bases in the middle. This CDR3 reads CASSPRSGPYEQYF. The DNA for the CDR3 is TGTGCCAGCAGCCCGAGGAGTGGCCCCTACGAGCAGTACTTC.

Many counts were recorded for this clonotype. CDR3 bases: TGCGCCAGCAGCCAGCTACCGGAAACAATTTATGGCTACACCTTC. Protein sequence: CASSQLPETIYGYTF. This rearrangement joins TRBV4-3 to TRBJ1-2; D remains unclear. Germline V gene sequence: CDR1 LGHNA, CDR2 YSLEER. CDR3 size: 15 residues. V gave up 3 bases and J gave up 5 bases, with 16 bases separating them.

This clonotype was detected ten times or more. V gene TRBV20-1 combines with J gene TRBJ2-7, with D possibly being TRBD1 (6 bases). V was shortened by 4 bases and J by 2 bases, with 15 bases between the two germline ends. Germline CDR1 reads DFQATT; CDR2 reads SNEGSKA (reference sequence). CDR3 size: 14 residues. The CDR3, as DNA: TGCAGTGCTACCCGACCGGACAGAACCTACGAGCAGTACTTC. Translated: CSATRPDRTYEQYF.

The rearrangement joins TRBV20-1 to TRBJ1-1, with D maybe TRBD1 (5 bases). Per the germline V gene, CDR1 is DFQATT and CDR2 is SNEGSKA (reference sequence). The CDR3 totals 13 residues. V was clipped by 5 bases and J by 1 base, with 11 bases between them. The CDR3 here is CSAEQGPNTEAFF. The CDR3 region has the DNA TGCAGTGCTGAGCAGGGCCCGAACACTGAAGCTTTCTTT.

This rearrangement joins TRBV10-3 to TRBJ2-1; D unclear. The CDR3 extends over 12 amino acids. V shed 5 bases and J shed 11 bases, with 13 bases lying between them. Germline V CDR1 and CDR2: ENHRY, SYGVKD. The DNA of the CDR3 is TGTGCCATCAGTCAACCGGGCGAGCAGCAGTTCTTC. This translates into CAISQPGEQQFF.